The T cell receptor (beta chain) under discussion was sequenced for a study of tissue T cells after allogeneic stem cell transplantation. TCRdb's copy holds only in-frame clones and misses some; the assay was immunoSEQ multiplex PCR. The profile shows around 24,000 clones, about 89% of them singletons. Trimming removed 3 bases at V and 5 bases at J, with 14 bases between. Germline V gives CDR1 LNHDA, CDR2 SQIVND (reference sequence). This CDR3 spans 15 amino acids. The chain carries TRBV19 and TRBJ1-5; D ambiguous. Sequenced material: blood, taken before transplantation. This receptor was identified in a male donor at least 60 years old who later had graft-versus-host disease after an allogeneic stem cell transplant. CDR3 DNA sequence: TGTGCCAGTAGTATCGGGCCAGTTTCATATCAGCCCCAGCATTTT. Encoded protein: CASSIGPVSYQPQHF.